These 29 T cell receptor beta chains were all obtained from the same sample, sequenced in a study of shared T cell receptors in the human thymus. Method: immunoSEQ multiplex PCR; TCRdb's copy keeps in-frame clones and lacks some. The sample lists some 720,000 clones, approximately 88% seen once, with 0.0085% to 0.012% in the top ten. These data also formed part of another study, on human thymus T cells.

The source material was thymocytes. The source of these receptors is a boy under two years old with a congenital heart defect.

This chain links TRBV6-5 with TRBJ2-7; possibly TRBD2 for D (6 bases). This CDR3 has 15 residues. The germline gives CDR1 MNHEY, CDR2 SVGAGI. The V end lost 4 bases, the J end lost 1 base, and 14 bases lay between the germline ends. The CDR3 nucleotides are TGTGCCAGCAGTTCCAACCGGGACTTATCCTACGAGCAGTACTTC. Translating it yields CASSSNRDLSYEQYF.

The J gene is TRBJ2-3, the V gene TRBV5-6; 9 nucleotides agree with TRBD2. Germline V gene data show CDR1 as SGHDT and CDR2 as YYEEEE. J was trimmed by 6 bases and V by 4 bases; bases with no gene match: 9. The CDR3 is 15 amino acids. The DNA of the CDR3 is TGTGCCAGCAGCCCGCGCGGGAGGGCCTCGGATACGCAGTATTTT. Amino acid sequence: CASSPRGRASDTQYF.

This rearrangement joins TRBV7-2 to TRBJ2-1; 8 positions match TRBD2. J gave up 4 bases and V 5 bases, and 10 bases lay outside the gene matches. Germline-derived CDR1 and CDR2 are SGHTA and FQGNSA. The CDR3 spans 16 residues. CDR3 nucleotide sequence: TGTGCCAGCAGCCCAAACGGACGGGAGGGATACAATGAGCAGTTCTTC. Translation: CASSPNGREGYNEQFF.

The V and J genes are TRBV6-4 and TRBJ2-7; 7 bases fit TRBD2. Losses at the gene ends were 6 bases for V and 0 bases for J; bases not matched to a gene: 8. In germline, CDR1 is MRHNA, CDR2 SNTAGT. The CDR3 length is 15 residues. The CDR3 sequence is CASRETSVSSYEQYF. The CDR3 nucleotides read TGTGCCAGCAGGGAAACTAGCGTAAGCTCCTACGAGCAGTACTTC.

The V call is TRBV5-4, the J call TRBJ1-3; D not certain. With 0 bases removed from V and 1 base from J, the gap between germline ends came to 5 bases. The germline gives CDR1 SGHNT, CDR2 YYREEE (reference sequence). This CDR3 spans 14 amino acids. The CDR3 nucleotides are TGTGCCAGCAGCTTGGGAGAGTCTGGAAACACCATATATTTT. Translated, it gives CASSLGESGNTIYF.

This clone has only one observation. This chain connects TRBV4-3 to TRBJ2-5, with TRBD2 identical over 11 bases. V lost 0 bases, J lost 5 bases, and 5 bases stayed unmatched. Germline-derived CDR1 and CDR2 are LGHNA and YSLEER. This CDR3 region has 16 residues. CDR3 coding DNA: TGCGCCAGCAGCCAAGACGGAACTAGCGGGAGTGAGACCCAGTACTTC. It yields the protein CASSQDGTSGSETQYF.

This clone was recorded only once. The rearrangement uses TRBV5-1 and TRBJ2-7; 8 bases map to TRBD2. With 4 bases clipped from V and 1 base from J, the junction kept 4 bases outside the gene matches. The CDR3 spans 14 residues. Looked up from germline, CDR1 is SGHRS and CDR2 is YFSETQ. The DNA of the CDR3 is TGCGCCAGCAGCACCGGGAGGGCTTCCTACGAGCAGTACTTC. Translating gives CASSTGRASYEQYF.

CDR3 coding DNA: TGTGCCAGCAGCCAAAAGACAGGGTTGAGGAAACTGTTTTTT. This gives the protein CASSQKTGLRKLFF. V gene TRBV14 combines with J gene TRBJ1-4; 7 nucleotides agree with TRBD1. The CDR3 is made up of 14 amino acids. Trimming removed 2 bases from V and 11 bases from J; junction bases left unmatched: 8. Germline V gene data show CDR1 as SGHDN and CDR2 as FVKESK. The complete variable domain, with remaining parts taken from reference TRBV14 and TRBJ1-4, reads EAGVTQFPSHSVIEKGQTVTLRCDPISGHDNLYWYRRVMGKEIKFLLHFVKESKQDESGMPNNRFLAERTGGTYSTLKVQPAELEDSGVYFCASSQKTGLRKLFFGSGTQLSVL.

This clone was recorded once. This sequence joins TRBV28 and TRBJ2-5; possibly TRBD1 for D (7 bases). Germline V CDR1 and CDR2: MDHEN, SYDVKM. CDR3 size: 16 residues. Trimming stripped 6 bases from V and 4 bases from J, with 21 bases between. This chain's CDR3 is CASRFRQEGASETQYF. As DNA, the CDR3 is TGTGCCAGCAGATTCCGGCAGGAGGGGGCTTCAGAGACCCAGTACTTC.

This clone has just one count. The gene calls are TRBV27 and TRBJ2-5; D is undetermined. V lost 8 bases to trimming and J lost 5 bases, with 6 bases between them. Germline lookup yields CDR1 MNHEY and CDR2 SMNVEV (reference sequence). The length of the CDR3 is 10 residues. The CDR3 spells CASESETQYF. The CDR3 DNA is TGTGCCAGCGAGTCCGAGACCCAGTACTTC.

The gene calls are TRBV7-9 and TRBJ1-5; D is possibly TRBD1 (5 bases). The CDR3 consists of 16 residues. V was clipped by 0 bases and J by 5 bases, with 14 bases between them. The germline CDR1 and CDR2 sequences are SEHNR and FQNEAQ (reference sequence). CDR3 DNA sequence: TGTGCCAGCAGCTTAGCCCCCGGCAGGGAGGATCAGCCCCAGCATTTT. Encoded protein: CASSLAPGREDQPQHF. The entire variable domain, with the rest obtained from reference TRBV7-9 and TRBJ1-5, is as follows: DTGVSQNPRHKITKRGQNVTFRCDPISEHNRLYWYRQTLGQGPEFLTYFQNEAQLEKSRLLSDRFSAERPKGSFSTLEIQRTEQGDSAMYLCASSLAPGREDQPQHFGDGTRLSIL.

This clone was observed a handful of times. The V and J genes are TRBV5-5 and TRBJ2-1; TRBD2 agrees at 8 bases. CDR1 is SGHKS and CDR2 is YYEKEE in the germline V gene (reference sequence). There are 14 residues in the CDR3. V trimming: 5 bases; J trimming: 5 bases; junction bases outside the gene matches: 6. The CDR3 nucleotides read TGTGCCAGCAGGGGCGGGAGGTCGGACAATGAGCAGTTCTTC. Translating gives CASRGGRSDNEQFF.

This clone has only one observation. The chain recombines TRBV27 with TRBJ2-1, with TRBD2 identical over 8 bases. Germline CDR1 reads MNHEY; CDR2 reads SMNVEV (reference sequence). The CDR3 runs to 16 residues. Losses at the gene ends were 3 bases for V and 8 bases for J; bases not matched to a gene: 12. This CDR3 is CASSFPPGSGTYEQFF. Here the CDR3 DNA reads TGTGCCAGCAGTTTCCCCCCGGGTAGCGGGACGTATGAGCAGTTCTTC.

V and J are TRBV27 and TRBJ2-7, with D possibly matching TRBD2 (6 bases). The CDR3 extends over 11 amino acids. Trimming stripped 8 bases from V and 5 bases from J, with 10 bases between. Germline assignment: CDR1 MNHEY and CDR2 SMNVEV (reference sequence). This chain's CDR3 is CASGGINEQYF. CDR3 sequence (DNA): TGTGCCAGCGGGGGGATCAACGAGCAGTACTTC.

The CDR3 loop is CASSANLWTDLYNEQFF. The DNA for the CDR3 is TGCGCCAGCAGCGCAAACCTATGGACAGATCTTTACAATGAGCAGTTCTTC. This chain joins TRBV5-1 and TRBJ2-1; a weak D match, TRBD1 (6 bases). The CDR3 is made up of 17 amino acids. The V gene lost 4 bases and the J gene lost 4 bases, with 21 bases spanning the gap. Germline V gene lookup returns CDR1 SGHRS and CDR2 YFSETQ.

The chain carries TRBV4-1 and TRBJ2-1; 8 bases are shared with TRBD2. The germline V gene encodes CDR1 MGHRA and CDR2 YSYEKL. Trimming cost V 0 bases and J 8 bases; bases outside gene matches: 9. The length of the CDR3 is 16 residues. The CDR3 DNA is TGCGCCAGCAGCCAAGAAGGGAGCGGGAGCGTGGATGAGCAGTTCTTC. Amino acids: CASSQEGSGSVDEQFF.

The CDR3 DNA reads as TGCGCCAGCAGCCAATATAGGTCGGGGGAACAGCCCCAGCATTTT. Protein product: CASSQYRSGEQPQHF. This rearrangement joins TRBV4-1 to TRBJ1-5, with D maybe TRBD1 (5 bases). CDR3 length: 15 amino acids. Looked up from germline, CDR1 is MGHRA and CDR2 is YSYEKL. With 2 bases removed from V and 7 bases from J, the gap between germline ends came to 15 bases.

The chain combines TRBV30 with TRBJ2-2, with TRBD2 identical over 7 bases. V shed 0 bases and J 2 bases; nucleotides not matched to a gene: 6. This CDR3 spans 16 amino acids. Germline-derived CDR1 and CDR2 are GTSNPN and SVGIG (reference sequence). The CDR3 DNA reads as TGTGCCTGGAGTGTTAGGACTAGGGGAAACACCGGGGAGCTGTTTTTT. Its protein is CAWSVRTRGNTGELFF.

The chain links TRBV15 to TRBJ2-6, with 9 positions matching TRBD1. The J segment lost 1 base and the V segment lost 9 bases, leaving 10 bases of the junction unmatched. The CDR3 runs to 17 residues. CDR1 and CDR2 from the germline V gene are LNHNV and YYDKDF (reference sequence). The CDR3 here is CATAPGQGPSGANVLTF. The CDR3 DNA is TGTGCCACTGCTCCGGGACAGGGACCGTCTGGGGCCAACGTCCTGACTTTC. Full variable domain (rest looked up from reference TRBV15 and TRBJ2-6): DAMVIQNPRYQVTQFGKPVTLSCSQTLNHNVMYWYQQKSSQAPKLLFHYYDKDFNNEADTPDNFQSRRPNTSFCFLDIRSPGLGDTAMYLCATAPGQGPSGANVLTFGAGSRLTVL.

This rearrangement joins TRBV15 to TRBJ2-7, with 7 bases lining up with TRBD2. Germline V lookup: CDR1 LNHNV, CDR2 YYDKDF (reference sequence). V shed 3 bases and J 4 bases; nucleotides not matched to a gene: 9. This CDR3 contains 15 residues. CDR3 amino acids: CATSRGGDGGYEQYF. CDR3 bases: TGTGCCACCAGCAGGGGGGGGGATGGGGGATACGAGCAGTACTTC.

The V and J genes are TRBV6-6 and TRBJ2-3, with TRBD2 matching 10 bases. The CDR3 consists of 16 residues. Germline loops: CDR1 MNHNY, CDR2 SVGAGI (reference sequence). The V segment lost 6 bases and the J segment 5 bases; nucleotides outside the gene matches: 11. The CDR3 is CASRRPGLAKIDTQYF. CDR3 DNA: TGTGCCAGCAGGCGACCGGGACTAGCGAAAATAGATACGCAGTATTTT.

The chain carries TRBV5-1 and TRBJ2-7; D is perhaps TRBD2 (5 bases). Germline V gene data show CDR1 as SGHRS and CDR2 as YFSETQ. Trimming cost V 4 bases and J 2 bases, with 19 bases left between them. The CDR3 length is 16 residues. The CDR3 bases are TGCGCCAGCAGCCCGAAGCCTCCGCGGGTTCCCTACGAGCAGTACTTC. Amino acid sequence: CASSPKPPRVPYEQYF.

The J gene is TRBJ2-7, the V gene TRBV6-5, with 7 positions matching TRBD2. Losses at the gene ends were 1 base for V and 5 bases for J; bases not matched to a gene: 8. Germline V gives CDR1 MNHEY, CDR2 SVGAGI. CDR3 length equals 15 residues. The CDR3 loop is CASSYWGEGLDEQYF. The CDR3 DNA reads TGTGCCAGCAGTTACTGGGGGGAGGGCCTGGACGAGCAGTACTTC.

This clone was counted a single time. The chain links TRBV27 to TRBJ2-5; 10 bases line up with TRBD2. The CDR3 has 15 residues. J lost 5 bases, V lost 4 bases, and 7 bases had no gene match. CDR1 is MNHEY and CDR2 is SMNVEV in the germline V gene (reference sequence). In nucleotides, the CDR3 is TGTGCCAGCAGTTCGACTAGCGGGTGGGTGGAGACCCAGTACTTC. Protein: CASSSTSGWVETQYF.

As DNA, the CDR3 is TGTGCCAGCAGCGGGACTAGCCCTACGGGTGTCGAGCAGTACTTC. This translates into CASSGTSPTGVEQYF. J is TRBJ2-7 and V is TRBV5-5; 9 nucleotides agree with TRBD2. The germline V gene has CDR1 SGHKS and CDR2 YYEKEE (reference sequence). V trimming: 4 bases; J trimming: 6 bases; junction bases outside the gene matches: 11. The CDR3 is 15 residues long.

This clone has a handful of counts. As DNA, the CDR3 is TGTGCCAGCAGCCCCACTAGCGGGAGGTTCTCCTACGAGCAGTACTTC. It is translated as CASSPTSGRFSYEQYF. The chain links TRBV7-9 to TRBJ2-7, with 12 bases that match TRBD2. Per the germline V gene, CDR1 is SEHNR and CDR2 is FQNEAQ (reference sequence). The CDR3 sequence is 16 residues long. V shed 5 bases and J 0 bases; nucleotides not matched to a gene: 5.

The chain links TRBV27 to TRBJ2-2; D possibly corresponds to TRBD1 (6 bases). This CDR3 has 13 amino acids. Trimming left V 6 bases short and J 5 bases short, with 10 bases between. CDR1 MNHEY and CDR2 SMNVEV come from the germline V gene (reference sequence). The CDR3: CASREQGTGELFF. The DNA of the CDR3 is TGTGCCAGCAGAGAACAGGGAACCGGGGAGCTGTTTTTT.

The chain couples TRBV7-3 to TRBJ2-1; no reliable D call. Trimming left V 2 bases short and J 0 bases short, with 23 bases between. Germline-derived CDR1 and CDR2 are SGHTA and FQGTGA. The CDR3 length is 20 residues. CDR3: CASSLYPRRLEVRSYNEQFF. The CDR3 DNA is TGTGCCAGCAGCTTATACCCCCGTCGGCTAGAGGTACGCTCCTACAATGAGCAGTTCTTC.

V is TRBV27 and J is TRBJ1-5; 9 bases are shared with TRBD1. This CDR3 has 17 amino acids. Germline lookup yields CDR1 MNHEY and CDR2 SMNVEV (reference sequence). The trim removed 7 bases at V and 2 bases at J, leaving 12 bases unmatched. The CDR3 DNA follows: TGTGCCAGCAAGACCAAAGGCGGGACAGGGCGCAATCAGCCCCAGCATTTT. It codes for CASKTKGGTGRNQPQHF.